This T cell receptor beta chain was obtained from a study of T cell responses to AZD1222 COVID-19 vaccine. Broader study findings: Following two doses of AZD1222, Spike-specific TCR breadth and depth rose. Close to half of spike-specific TCRs reportedly recognize unmutated variant regions.

To note about this clone: Its cognate antigen is unknown.

This table comes from immunoSEQ multiplex PCR, and its TCRdb copy is limited to in-frame clones, with some not included. Counted here are about 84,000 clones, 87% occurring once; the ten biggest clones make up roughly 12%. CDR1 is MDHEN, CDR2 SYDVKM, per germline. This CDR3 has 15 amino acids. Losses at the gene ends were 5 bases for V and 10 bases for J; bases not matched to a gene: 10. The source is an adult who received the AZD1222 COVID-19 vaccine. Sequenced here: peripheral blood, sampled 28 days after the second AZD1222 dose. V and J are TRBV28 and TRBJ1-6; 8 positions match TRBD1. CDR3 protein: CASSLPQGAGSPLHF. CDR3 coding DNA: TGTGCCAGCAGTCTCCCCCAGGGGGCAGGCTCACCCCTCCACTTT.